This is a list of T cell receptor beta chains from one sample in a study of blood T cell repertoires in COVID-19. Profiled with immunoSEQ multiplex PCR; TCRdb holds only in-frame clones, not every one. Of about 61,000 clones detected, around 77% appear once; the ten largest clones hold roughly 20%. What was sequenced was peripheral blood. Receptor source: a man of 80 years or more with active or convalescent COVID-19. The CDR3 runs from the conserved cysteine through the conserved F or W. A D gene is named only where the DNA matches it firmly. Expanded clones are given a class, and other clones once, few, many or no size at all.

size: NA
D: NA
length: 14
V: TRBV28
J: TRBJ1-5
DNA: TGTGCCAGCACCCCTGGGGGGGCGGCTCAGCCCCAGCATTTT
CDR3: CASTPGGAAQPQHF

size: NA
D: TRBD2
length: 17
V: TRBV4-3
J: TRBJ2-1
DNA: TGCGCCAGCAGCCAAGAGGGCGGGAGGGGGTCCTACAATGAGCAGTTCTTC
CDR3: CASSQEGGRGSYNEQFF

size: NA
D: NA
length: 17
V: TRBV28
J: TRBJ1-4
DNA: TGTGCCAGCAGTTTACCCGGGGGACCATTGAAGGGTAAAAAACTGTTTTTT
CDR3: CASSLPGGPLKGKKLFF

size: NA
D: TRBD2
length: 16
V: TRBV11-2
J: TRBJ2-4
DNA: TGTGCCAGCAGCTTAGATCGATTAGCGGGATTAACCATTCAGTACTTC
CDR3: CASSLDRLAGLTIQYF

size: NA
D: TRBD1
length: 14
V: TRBV5-4
J: TRBJ2-7
DNA: TGTGCCAGCAGCTCCCGACAGGGGGCGGGGGAGCAGTACTTC
CDR3: CASSSRQGAGEQYF

size: NA
D: NA
length: 15
V: TRBV19
J: TRBJ1-2
DNA: TGTGCCAGTAGTCGGCCCGGGGGTTTTGCCGATGGCTACACCTTC
CDR3: CASSRPGGFADGYTF

size: few
D: TRBD1
length: 15
V: TRBV6-5
J: TRBJ1-5
DNA: TGTGCCAGCAGTTACGGGACAGAGTCCAATCAGCCCCAGCATTTT
CDR3: CASSYGTESNQPQHF

size: NA
D: NA
length: 14
V: TRBV29-1
J: TRBJ2-7
DNA: TGCAGCGTTGTAGCTTCTCGGGGTGGAGGAGAGCAGTACTTC
CDR3: CSVVASRGGGEQYF

size: NA
D: NA
length: 15
V: TRBV6-1
J: TRBJ2-3
DNA: TGTGCCAGCAGTGAATGGGCCCAGAGCACAGATACGCAGTATTTT
CDR3: CASSEWAQSTDTQYF

size: few
D: TRBD2
length: 16
V: TRBV14
J: TRBJ2-7
DNA: TGTGCCAGCAGCCCTCTCCGGACTAGCGTGGGAGACGAGCAGTACTTC
CDR3: CASSPLRTSVGDEQYF

size: NA
D: NA
length: 13
V: TRBV5-4
J: TRBJ2-3
DNA: TGTGCCACTGGGGGCAGGCTCACAGATACGCAGTATTTT
CDR3: CATGGRLTDTQYF

size: NA
D: TRBD2
length: 23
V: TRBV3-1/TRBV3-2
J: TRBJ2-5
DNA: TGTGCCAGCAGCCACGAGCCCCATGGTAAGCTGGGACTAGCGGGGGGGTGGGAAGAGACCCAGTACTTC
CDR3: CASSHEPHGKLGLAGGWEETQYF

size: NA
D: NA
length: 13
V: TRBV19
J: TRBJ2-7
DNA: TGTGCCAGTAGAATCGGGGGTGACTACGAGCAGTACTTC
CDR3: CASRIGGDYEQYF

size: NA
D: NA
length: 16
V: TRBV6-2/TRBV6-3
J: TRBJ1-4
DNA: TGTGCCAGCAGTTATGACAGATTGGCAACTAATGAAAAACTGTTTTTT
CDR3: CASSYDRLATNEKLFF

size: NA
D: TRBD2
length: 11
V: TRBV10-2
J: TRBJ2-5
DNA: TGCGCCAGCAGTAGCGGGGGGGGCCAGTACTTC
CDR3: CASSSGGGQYF

size: NA
D: NA
length: 15
V: TRBV6-5
J: TRBJ2-7
DNA: TGTGCCAGCAGTTACGACCATCGAGGCAGCAACGAGCAGTACTTC
CDR3: CASSYDHRGSNEQYF

size: few
D: TRBD1
length: 14
V: TRBV13
J: TRBJ1-6
DNA: TGTGCCAGCAGGATACAGGGGTTTAATTCACCCCTCCACTTT
CDR3: CASRIQGFNSPLHF

size: NA
D: NA
length: 16
V: TRBV29-1
J: TRBJ1-5
DNA: TGCAGCACCTGTGGAAAGGGAGACTATAGCAATCAGCCCCAGCATTTT
CDR3: CSTCGKGDYSNQPQHF

size: NA
D: NA
length: 14
V: TRBV5-4
J: TRBJ2-5
DNA: TGTGCCAGCAGCTTAAAAGCGCCCCAAGAGACCCAGTACTTC
CDR3: CASSLKAPQETQYF

size: NA
D: TRBD1
length: 14
V: TRBV4-2
J: TRBJ2-2
DNA: TGTGCCAGCAGCCGAGAGACAGGGTCCGGGGAGCTGTTTTTT
CDR3: CASSRETGSGELFF

size: NA
D: TRBD2
length: 14
V: TRBV9
J: TRBJ2-7
DNA: TGTGCCAGCCCAGGGACTAGCGGGCCGAAGAAAACGTACTTC
CDR3: CASPGTSGPKKTYF

size: NA
D: NA
length: 15
V: TRBV16
J: TRBJ1-4
DNA: TGTGCCAGCAGCCAATTTGCAGGGACTAATGAAAAACTGTTTTTT
CDR3: CASSQFAGTNEKLFF